Presented here are 5 T cell receptor beta chains from one specimen sequenced in a study of graft-versus-host responses after intestinal transplantation. For these TCRs, the target antigens are not known. This table comes from immunoSEQ multiplex PCR, and its TCRdb copy is limited to in-frame clones, with some not included. The table records roughly 120,000 clones, roughly 93% of them present only once. Specimen: unstimulated CD4+ T cells sorted from spleen or lymph node cells, collected before intestinal transplant. These receptors were obtained from a human donor who received an intestinal transplant.

J is TRBJ2-7 and V is TRBV5-1; TRBD2 is a possible D gene (6 bases). The germline gives CDR1 SGHRS, CDR2 YFSETQ. The CDR3 runs 16 residues. V was clipped by 0 bases and J by 6 bases, with 19 bases between them. DNA for the CDR3: TGCGCCAGCAGCTTGGCCGGTAACGGGAGAAGTGGCGAGCAGTACTTC. This codes for CASSLAGNGRSGEQYF.

V and J are TRBV10-3 and TRBJ1-1; D is perhaps TRBD1 (6 bases). The germline V gene has CDR1 ENHRY and CDR2 SYGVKD. Trimming shortened V by 6 bases and J by 7 bases, and 12 bases separated the two germline ends. The CDR3 sequence is 12 residues long. CDR3: CAIRRGGGEAFF. CDR3 DNA: TGTGCCATCAGGAGGGGGGGCGGTGAAGCTTTCTTT.

This CDR3 reads CASSMRRLETQYF. As DNA, the CDR3 is TGTGCCAGTAGTATGCGCCGATTAGAGACCCAGTACTTC. The V gene is TRBV19, the J gene TRBJ2-5; no clear D gene. The V end was cut by 3 bases, the J end by 4 bases, with 9 bases between. This CDR3 has 13 residues. The germline CDR1 and CDR2 sequences are LNHDA and SQIVND (reference sequence).

The V and J genes are TRBV11-1 and TRBJ2-1; possible D gene TRBD2, 5 bases. The CDR3 runs 18 residues. In germline, CDR1 is SGHAT, CDR2 FQDESV (reference sequence). V dropped 1 base and J dropped 0 bases, with 16 bases sitting between them. The CDR3 protein is CASSLGVRGPSSYNEQFF. The DNA for the CDR3 is TGTGCCAGCAGCTTAGGGGTCCGCGGGCCGAGCTCCTACAATGAGCAGTTCTTC. The full variable domain, rest sourced from reference TRBV11-1 and TRBJ2-1, is EAEVAQSPRYKITEKSQAVAFWCDPISGHATLYWYRQILGQGPELLVQFQDESVVDDSQLPKDRFSAERLKGVDSTLKIQPAELGDSAMYLCASSLGVRGPSSYNEQFFGPGTRLTVL.

V and J are TRBV19 and TRBJ1-5; D is undetermined. The CDR3 is 13 amino acids. Germline CDR1 reads LNHDA; CDR2 reads SQIVND (reference sequence). V was trimmed by 3 bases and J by 7 bases, leaving 10 bases between them. CDR3 sequence: CASSMSGNQPQHF. The CDR3 DNA follows: TGTGCCAGTAGTATGTCGGGGAACCAGCCCCAGCATTTT. The whole variable domain, remainder taken from reference TRBV19 and TRBJ1-5, is DGGITQSPKYLFRKEGQNVTLSCEQNLNHDAMYWYRQDPGQGLRLIYYSQIVNDFQKGDIAEGYSVSREKKESFPLTVTSAQKNPTAFYLCASSMSGNQPQHFGDGTRLSIL.